This T cell receptor (beta chain) is from a study of T cells in Graves' hyperthyroidism and ophthalmopathy (dated by TCRdb to 2018 to 2020). In terms of the full investigation: TCR V-J signatures able to tell the groups apart were searched for in a discovery cohort of some 100 patients, of whom over 40 had Graves' ophthalmopathy and around 58 had stable Graves' hyperthyroidism. Prospective prediction of ophthalmopathy was tested in an independent validation cohort consisting of 18 to 20 hyperthyroidism patients and about 17 patients who later progressed to ophthalmopathy. The 100 or so discovery patients were randomly split 7:3 into training and test sets. The study also compared thyroid tissue and blood T-cell repertoires from roughly six Graves' hyperthyroidism patients. After sampling, hyperthyroidism patients received methimazole starting at 30 mg daily, and ophthalmopathy patients received high-dose intravenous methylprednisolone. The paper describes TCR Vbeta CDR3 sequencing of roughly 130 peripheral blood samples, made up of under 50 ophthalmopathy patients, around 78 hyperthyroidism patients and 17 progressor patients.

This clonotype was observed many times. No cognate antigen has been identified for it. No much larger clonotype is one base removed from it; base qualities were not supplied. The study excluded patients with uncontrolled infections, other autoimmune diseases, pregnancy or lactation. Diagnoses were based on clinical symptoms, serum thyroxine and TRAb, thyroid ultrasound and orbital computed tomography. Total RNA was extracted using Trizol reagent, and RNA quality was assessed on an Agilent 2100 Bioanalyzer. V was cut back by 2 bases and J by 2 bases, leaving a gap of 10 bases between them. CDR3 length: 14 amino acids, cysteine to phenylalanine. Kept here is only the CDR3 DNA, which spans 42 bases and is read in frame from base 1. Looking up the germline V gene yields CDR1 MNHEY and CDR2 SVGAGI. The TCR beta CDR3 regions were amplified from RNA transcripts. The first round of RT-PCR for the TCR CDR3 was performed with the HTBI primer set and the Qiagen OneStep RT-PCR kit. Libraries were constructed in a second round of multiplex PCR, after which size selection and purification were carried out. The libraries were sequenced on an Illumina HiSeq2000 using paired-end 100 bp reads. Per the authors' processing: SOAPnuke was used to process the raw data, with reads discarded if the reads contained adapters or uncalled bases, had a mean Phred below 15, or lacked an exact constant-primer or identifier match. High-quality paired reads were merged using COPE v1.2.5, and each unique nucleotide sequence was defined as a clonotype. Clonotypes were aligned to IMGT TRBV, TRBD and TRBJ reference segments using MiTCR v1.1. Only V-J combinations with frequency above 0.0001, covering 99.2% of repertoires, were analysed. A TCS score was defined as the ratio of F50 (clonal expansion) to E x V (chaos), with BLOSUM62-based TCRdist applied between CDR3 peptides within each V-J. Welch's t-statistics and random forest reduced around 520 V-J features to 10 to 15, which were used in a naive Bayes classifier (R e1071). The Morisita-Horn index was used to measure how similar the thyroid and blood repertoires were. TCRdb trimmed the raw reads at Q25, called clones with MiXCR and kept productive beta chains. Here each entry gathers all rows of one CDR3 protein and keeps the most common genes and DNA. TCRdb's processing, not the authors', yielded these V and J calls. Present in this sample are more than 500,000 distinct CDR3 sequences, around 45% of which were seen just once. Jointly, the top ten make up under 20% of the sample.

Paper-wide results and their limitations: Sample size was not statistically predetermined, and blinding of investigators to group allocation was not performed. A model built on a 13 V-J signature distinguished ophthalmopathy from stable hyperthyroidism, reaching around 90% sensitivity and about 81% specificity in cross-validation and 80%/75% in testing. Blood samples also contained most of the expanded thyroid clonotypes (frequency above 0.001), which suggests that blood repertoires may reflect thyroid immune responses. In validation, the model predicted progression to ophthalmopathy a median of around six months before onset, with over 55% sensitivity and 72.22% specificity.

The V and J genes are TRBV6-5 and TRBJ2-7; the D segment cannot be called with confidence. The sample was peripheral blood or thyroid tissue (not recorded which). This TCR was recovered from an adult woman with Graves' disease, either hyperthyroidism or ophthalmopathy (not recorded which). The nucleotides read TGTGCCAGCAGTTACGTGGCAGCCACCTACGAGCAGTACTTC. Translation gives CASSYVAATYEQYF.